The clone carrying this T cell receptor beta chain was recorded at least ten times. Its antigen is not known. The library attached unique molecular identifiers to individual cDNA molecules. TCRdb processed the RACE reads anew with MiXCR; each CDR3 protein has one entry. The table has more than 35,000 distinct CDR3 sequences, about 4% seen once. The time point here: healthy volunteer bleed at 6 weeks. Researchers extracted total RNA from unfractionated whole blood. These data belong to a study of human T cells and chemical hapten exposure. Study summary: Slight differences in pooled library volume were the main source of varying TCR yields across samples.

Study-wide results and limits: The number of TCRs over 1 in 1000 frequency stayed unchanged after DPC.

The source is a human donor in good health. Some clones in this sample may be carry-over from other donors' samples. The specimen was whole blood.

CDR3 DNA: TGTGCCAGCTCACTCGGACAGTCCACCAGTACCTATGGCTACACCTTC. Encoded protein: CASSLGQSTSTYGYTF. V usage is TRBV18 and J usage is TRBJ1-2, with D perhaps matching TRBD1 (6 bases). This CDR3 is built from 16 residues. V dropped 4 bases and J dropped 4 bases, with 19 bases sitting between them. Germline lookup yields CDR1 KGHSH and CDR2 LQKENI.